Presented here are 22 T cell receptor beta chains from one specimen sequenced in a study of blood T cell repertoires in COVID-19. Data came from immunoSEQ multiplex PCR; TCRdb stores just in-frame clones and leaves some out. The table has around 300,000 clones, about 91% seen once; the top ten hold approximately 1.6%. The sequencing sample was made of peripheral blood. These receptors originate from a young woman with COVID-19, enrolled during active disease.

This sequence joins TRBV4-3 and TRBJ2-1, with TRBD2 matching over 10 bases. The CDR3 runs to 17 residues. V shed 0 bases, J shed 3 bases, and the junction held 5 bases outside the gene matches. Germline V gene data show CDR1 as LGHNA and CDR2 as YSLEER. The CDR3, as DNA: TGCGCCAGCAGCCAAGATGCCAGGACTAGCGGCTACAATGAGCAGTTCTTC. This codes for CASSQDARTSGYNEQFF.

The chain recombines TRBV28 with TRBJ1-3, with D perhaps TRBD1 (6 bases). Trimming took off 5 bases at V and 0 bases at J, with 11 bases between the two ends. The CDR3 has 15 amino acids. The germline V gene has CDR1 MDHEN and CDR2 SYDVKM. The CDR3 region is CASSRHRDSGNTIYF. The DNA for the CDR3 is TGTGCCAGCAGTCGACACAGGGACTCTGGAAACACCATATATTTT.

The chain employs TRBV5-1 and TRBJ2-7, with 9 bases lining up with TRBD2. The junction had 5 bases not matched to a gene; V was cut back by 2 bases and J by 2 bases. Germline V lookup: CDR1 SGHRS, CDR2 YFSETQ. The CDR3 covers 15 residues. The CDR3 nucleotides read TGCGCCAGCAGCTTTGTAGCGGGGGAGACCTACGAGCAGTACTTC. This sequence encodes CASSFVAGETYEQYF. The full variable domain, its missing parts supplied by reference TRBV5-1 and TRBJ2-7, is KAGVTQTPRYLIKTRGQQVTLSCSPISGHRSVSWYQQTPGQGLQFLFEYFSETQRNKGNFPGRFSGRQFSNSRSEMNVSTLELGDSALYLCASSFVAGETYEQYFGPGTRLTVT.

In DNA, the CDR3 is TGTGCCAGCAGCCTACCAAAGGGACAGAGGAACACTGAAGCTTTCTTT. Translation: CASSLPKGQRNTEAFF. The chain couples TRBV5-4 to TRBJ1-1; 7 bases are shared with TRBD1. Per germline, CDR1 SGHNT and CDR2 YYREEE (reference sequence). Trimming cost V 4 bases and J 1 base; bases outside gene matches: 10. The CDR3 runs to 16 residues.

This rearrangement joins TRBV7-6 to TRBJ1-2, with 10 nucleotides matching TRBD1. Per germline, CDR1 SGHVS and CDR2 FNYEAQ. The V and J ends lost 5 bases and 7 bases, in that order; junction bases with no gene match: 7. The CDR3 totals 14 residues. DNA of the CDR3: TGTGCCAGCAGCCCAGGGACAGGGGCGCCTGGCTACACCTTC. Amino acid sequence: CASSPGTGAPGYTF.

The chain uses TRBV6-5 and TRBJ1-5, with TRBD1 as a possible D gene (6 bases). Per germline, CDR1 MNHEY and CDR2 SVGAGI. The CDR3 length is 15 residues. V was cut by 6 bases and J by 6 bases, with 18 bases left in between. The CDR3 sequence is CASSALGRGAQPQHF. CDR3 sequence (DNA): TGTGCCAGCAGCGCTCTAGGGAGGGGGGCTCAGCCCCAGCATTTT.

This chain links TRBV7-2 with TRBJ1-4; 7 bases match TRBD1. The CDR3 is made up of 13 amino acids. The junction had 7 bases not matched to a gene; V was cut back by 9 bases and J by 6 bases. Germline CDR1 is SGHTA and CDR2 is FQGNSA. The CDR3 here is CASQAGTDEKLFF. The CDR3 nucleotides are TGTGCCAGTCAGGCCGGGACAGATGAAAAACTGTTTTTT.

The chain links TRBV7-2 to TRBJ2-3; 12 nucleotides match TRBD2. The CDR3 length is 19 residues. J gave up 3 bases and V 2 bases, and 12 bases lay outside the gene matches. Germline loops: CDR1 SGHTA, CDR2 FQGNSA. The CDR3 coding sequence is TGTGCCAGCAGCTTATCCCTCCCTCTAGCGGGGGGGCCGACAGATACGCAGTATTTT. Protein: CASSLSLPLAGGPTDTQYF.

V usage is TRBV5-7 and J usage is TRBJ2-7, with 7 bases fitting TRBD1. TRBV5-7 is given ORF status, its function remaining uncertain. Trimming at V came to 3 bases and at J to 3 bases, leaving 9 bases not matched to a gene. The CDR3 runs 15 residues. Here the CDR3 reads CASSSEGTAFYEQYV. The CDR3 nucleotides are TGTGCCAGCAGCTCCGAGGGGACAGCTTTCTACGAGCAGTACGTC.

The chain employs TRBV2 and TRBJ1-1; no clear D gene. The length of the CDR3 is 13 residues. CDR1 is SNHLY and CDR2 is FYNNEI in the germline V gene. Trimming removed 6 bases from V and 1 base from J, with 9 bases in between. The DNA for the CDR3 is TGTGCCAGCAGATCATCGGGGAACACTGAAGCTTTCTTT. Translation: CASRSSGNTEAFF.

The rearrangement uses TRBV19 and TRBJ1-2, with D maybe TRBD1 (6 bases). The CDR3 loop spans 14 amino acids. CDR1 LNHDA and CDR2 SQIVND come from the germline V gene (reference sequence). V lost 7 bases to trimming and J lost 4 bases, with 16 bases between them. The CDR3 sequence: CASISPGHIYGYTF. The CDR3 DNA reads as TGTGCCAGTATCTCCCCGGGACACATCTATGGCTACACCTTC.

The gene calls are TRBV5-1 and TRBJ2-5, with 7 positions matching TRBD2. The CDR3 runs to 16 residues. Germline assignment: CDR1 SGHRS and CDR2 YFSETQ. V shed 0 bases and J 1 base; nucleotides not matched to a gene: 6. Written as DNA, the CDR3 is TGCGCCAGCAGCTTGGCCGGGGCTAGCGGCCAAGAGACCCAGTACTTC. Residues: CASSLAGASGQETQYF.

CDR3 coding DNA: TGTGCCAGCAGCACACAGGGAACGTCCTATAATTCACCCCTCCACTTT. It encodes CASSTQGTSYNSPLHF. The chain has TRBV7-2 and TRBJ1-6, with TRBD1 as a possible D gene (6 bases). The V and J ends lost 5 bases and 1 base respectively, with 12 bases between them. Germline V gene sequence: CDR1 SGHTA, CDR2 FQGNSA. The CDR3 extends over 16 amino acids.

V usage is TRBV6-5 and J usage is TRBJ2-7; TRBD2 matches at 7 bases. This CDR3 spans 14 amino acids. Germline values: CDR1 MNHEY, CDR2 SVGAGI. The ends lost 6 bases at V and 2 bases at J; junction bases unmatched: 7. The DNA for the CDR3 is TGTGCCAGCAGACGGGGCGGGGGAACCTACGAGCAGTACTTC. Its translation: CASRRGGGTYEQYF.

The chain links TRBV28 to TRBJ2-1; unclear D gene. The V gene lost 3 bases and the J gene lost 6 bases, with 9 bases spanning the gap. The CDR3 runs to 13 residues. Germline V gene sequence: CDR1 MDHEN, CDR2 SYDVKM. The CDR3 spells CASSLGSSNEQFF. In DNA, the CDR3 is TGTGCCAGCAGTTTGGGTTCTAGCAATGAGCAGTTCTTC.

This clone was observed a single time. This chain connects TRBV6-6 to TRBJ2-5; a weak D match, TRBD1 (6 bases). V lost 5 bases and J lost 1, with 11 bases in between. Germline CDR1 MNHNY, CDR2 SVGAGI (reference sequence). The CDR3 runs to 14 residues. The CDR3 DNA is TGTGCCAGCAGTACCACAGGGCCCCAAGAGACCCAGTACTTC. Translating it yields CASSTTGPQETQYF.

The chain joins TRBV6-1 to TRBJ1-5, with D unclear. The CDR3 has 13 amino acids. Per germline, CDR1 MNHNS and CDR2 SASEGT. The V gene lost 2 bases and the J gene lost 9 bases, with 11 bases spanning the gap. Written as DNA, the CDR3 is TGTGCCAGCAGTGAAAGATCAGGTCTGCCCCAGCATTTT. This sequence encodes CASSERSGLPQHF.

This chain connects TRBV28 to TRBJ2-5; 8 nucleotides match TRBD2. Losses at the gene ends were 2 bases for V and 10 bases for J; bases not matched to a gene: 3. Germline V gives CDR1 MDHEN, CDR2 SYDVKM. This CDR3 has 12 residues. The CDR3 DNA reads TGTGCCAGCAGTTTAGGGCTAGCGGGCCAGTACTTC. Translation: CASSLGLAGQYF. The full variable domain, in which reference TRBV28 and TRBJ2-5 provide the parts outside the CDR3, is DVKVTQSSRYLVKRTGEKVFLECVQDMDHENMFWYRQDPGLGLRLIYFSYDVKMKEKGDIPEGYSVSREKKERFSLILESASTNQTSMYLCASSLGLAGQYFGPGTRLLVL.

The CDR3 protein is CASSLAMDEQFF. CDR3 coding DNA: TGTGCCAGCAGTTTAGCTATGGATGAGCAGTTCTTC. V usage is TRBV28 and J usage is TRBJ2-1; D remains ambiguous. The germline V gene encodes CDR1 MDHEN and CDR2 SYDVKM. This CDR3 comprises 12 residues. Trimming left V 2 bases short and J 8 bases short, with 7 bases between.

The chain is built from TRBV6-6 and TRBJ1-2; weak D call: TRBD1 (6 bases). CDR3 length: 12 residues. Germline CDR1 and CDR2: MNHNY and SVGAGI (reference sequence). With 1 base removed from V and 11 bases from J, the gap between germline ends came to 11 bases. The CDR3 DNA reads as TGTGCCAGCAGTTACTTCGGACAGCCTTACACCTTC. Translating it yields CASSYFGQPYTF.

The genes are TRBV7-7 and TRBJ1-1, with 8 bases identical to TRBD1. Germline V gene data show CDR1 as SSHAT and CDR2 as FNYEAQ (reference sequence). Losses at the gene ends were 1 base for V and 4 bases for J; bases not matched to a gene: 11. CDR3 size: 17 residues. The CDR3 here is CASSLVRGRGRGTEAFF. The CDR3 DNA reads as TGTGCCAGCAGCTTAGTTAGGGGCAGGGGGCGCGGCACTGAAGCTTTCTTT.

J is TRBJ2-1 and V is TRBV6-5, with 7 positions matching TRBD1. The germline gives CDR1 MNHEY, CDR2 SVGAGI. The CDR3 sequence is 14 residues long. V shed 6 bases, J shed 7 bases, and the junction held 9 bases outside the gene matches. The CDR3 DNA follows: TGTGCCAGCAGCTTCGACAGGGTAGGGAATGAGCAGTTCTTC. This gives the protein CASSFDRVGNEQFF.